This TCR beta chain emerged from a study of blood T cell dynamics during melanoma immunotherapy. The CDR3 has 15 residues. Germline CDR1 reads SGDLS; CDR2 reads YYNGEE. V was clipped by 3 bases and J by 5 bases, with 16 bases between them. Specified time point: week 3, after first cycle of checkpoint inhibitor. Profiled with immunoSEQ multiplex PCR; TCRdb holds only in-frame clones, not every one. The sample carries 8,000 to 13,000 clones, 80% to 90% recorded once. Sequences were derived from blood, sampled from a patient treated with checkpoint blockade. The origin of this receptor is a human donor with melanoma. The gene calls are TRBV9 and TRBJ2-3, with D perhaps TRBD1 or TRBD2 (5 bases each). Written as DNA, the CDR3 is TGTGCCAGCAGCGCGAGTGGGGGACCGAGAGATACGCAGTATTTT. The encoded protein is CASSASGGPRDTQYF.